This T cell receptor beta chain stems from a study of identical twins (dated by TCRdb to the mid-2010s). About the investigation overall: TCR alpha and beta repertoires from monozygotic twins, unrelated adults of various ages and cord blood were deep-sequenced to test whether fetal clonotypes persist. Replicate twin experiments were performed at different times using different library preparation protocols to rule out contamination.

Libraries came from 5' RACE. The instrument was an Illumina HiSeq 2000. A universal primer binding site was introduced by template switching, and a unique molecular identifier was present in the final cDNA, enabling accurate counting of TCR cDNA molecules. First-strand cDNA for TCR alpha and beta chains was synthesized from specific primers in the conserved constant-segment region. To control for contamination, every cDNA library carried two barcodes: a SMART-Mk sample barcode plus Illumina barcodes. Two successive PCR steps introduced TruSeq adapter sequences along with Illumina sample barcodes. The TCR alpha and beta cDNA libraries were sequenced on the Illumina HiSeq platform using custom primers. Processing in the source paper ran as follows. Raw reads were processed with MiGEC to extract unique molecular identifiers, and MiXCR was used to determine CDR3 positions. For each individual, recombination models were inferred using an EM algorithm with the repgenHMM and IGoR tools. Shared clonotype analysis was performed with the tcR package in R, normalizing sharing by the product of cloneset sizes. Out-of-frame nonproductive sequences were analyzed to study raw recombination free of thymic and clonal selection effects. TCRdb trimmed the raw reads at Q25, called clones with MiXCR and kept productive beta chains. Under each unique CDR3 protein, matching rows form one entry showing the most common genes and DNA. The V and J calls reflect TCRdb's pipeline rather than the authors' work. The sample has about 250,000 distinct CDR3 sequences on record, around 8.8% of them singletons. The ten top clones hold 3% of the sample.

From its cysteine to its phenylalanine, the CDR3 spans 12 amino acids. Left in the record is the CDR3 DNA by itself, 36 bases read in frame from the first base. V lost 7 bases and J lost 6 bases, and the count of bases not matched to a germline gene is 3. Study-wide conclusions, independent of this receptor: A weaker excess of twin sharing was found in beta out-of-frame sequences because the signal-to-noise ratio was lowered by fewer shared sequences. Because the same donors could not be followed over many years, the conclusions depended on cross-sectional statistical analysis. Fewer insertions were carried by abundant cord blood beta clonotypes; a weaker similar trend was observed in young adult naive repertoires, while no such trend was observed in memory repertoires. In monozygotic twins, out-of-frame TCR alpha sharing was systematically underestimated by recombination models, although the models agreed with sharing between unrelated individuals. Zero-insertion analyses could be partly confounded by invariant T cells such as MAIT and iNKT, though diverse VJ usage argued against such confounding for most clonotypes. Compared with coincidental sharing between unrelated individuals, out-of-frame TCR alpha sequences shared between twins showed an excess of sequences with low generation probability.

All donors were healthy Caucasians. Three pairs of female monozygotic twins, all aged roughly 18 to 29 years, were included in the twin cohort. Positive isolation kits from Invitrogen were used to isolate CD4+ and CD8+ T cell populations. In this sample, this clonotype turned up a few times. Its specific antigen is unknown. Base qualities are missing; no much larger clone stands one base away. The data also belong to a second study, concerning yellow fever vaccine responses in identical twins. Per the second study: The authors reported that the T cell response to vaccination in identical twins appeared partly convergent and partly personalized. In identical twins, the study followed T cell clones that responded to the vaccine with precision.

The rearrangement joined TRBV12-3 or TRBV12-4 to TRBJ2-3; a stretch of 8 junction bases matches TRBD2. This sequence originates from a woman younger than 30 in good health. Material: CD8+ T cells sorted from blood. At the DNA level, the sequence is TGTGCCAGCAATAGCGGGACGGATACGCAGTATTTT. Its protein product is CASNSGTDTQYF.